The entry that follows covers one T cell receptor (beta chain) sequence. This record comes from a study of blood T cell repertoires in COVID-19. Study-level background: The United States, Italy and Spain supplied acute and convalescent COVID-19 samples. PBMCs, B-cell-depleted T cells, or T cells provided the cDNA or gDNA that made up the material.

V was cut by 4 bases and J by 2 bases, with 4 bases left in between. The germline CDR1 and CDR2 sequences are SGHTA and FQGNSA. The CDR3 length is 12 residues. Method: immunoSEQ multiplex PCR; TCRdb's copy keeps in-frame clones and lacks some. Counted here are 80,000 to 90,000 clones, roughly four fifths occurring once; the ten biggest clones make up more than 1%. V is TRBV7-2 and J is TRBJ2-3, with unresolved D. The sequence came from a woman of 80 years or more with acute or convalescent COVID-19. Source material: peripheral blood. CDR3 loop: CASSSYTDTQYF. The CDR3 coding sequence is TGTGCCAGCAGCTCTTACACAGATACGCAGTATTTT.